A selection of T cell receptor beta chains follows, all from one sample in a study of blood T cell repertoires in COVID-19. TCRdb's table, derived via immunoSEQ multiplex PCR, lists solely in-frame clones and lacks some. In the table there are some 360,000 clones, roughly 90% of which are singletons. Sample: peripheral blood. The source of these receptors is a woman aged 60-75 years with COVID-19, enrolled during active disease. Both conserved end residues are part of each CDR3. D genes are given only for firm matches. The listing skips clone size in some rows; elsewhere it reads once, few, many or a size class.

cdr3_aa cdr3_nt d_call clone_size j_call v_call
CASGLVHQRHRTNGTEAFF TGTGCTAGTGGTTTGGTACACCAAAGACACCGGACTAACGGGACTGAAGCTTTCTTT . . TRBJ1-1 TRBV12-5
CASSAPGGGVSGELFF TGTGCCAGCAGCGCCCCTGGCGGGGGTGTCTCCGGGGAGCTGTTTTTT TRBD2 . TRBJ2-2 TRBV9
CASSLQLAEAFF TGTGCCAGCAGCCTCCAGCTAGCTGAAGCTTTCTTT . once TRBJ1-1 TRBV11-2
CASSPLGGTDTQYF TGTGCCAGCAGCCCCCTGGGCGGCACAGATACGCAGTATTTT . . TRBJ2-3 TRBV7-9
CASSLGEVVYGYTF TGTGCCAGCAGCTTGGGTGAGGTGGTATATGGCTACACCTTC . . TRBJ1-2 TRBV5-6
CATRPSPGQGPAEAFF TGTGCCACCCGACCTAGCCCAGGTCAGGGGCCCGCTGAAGCTTTCTTT . . TRBJ1-1 TRBV15
CASSKWTGDTQYF TGTGCCAGCAGTAAGTGGACAGGAGATACGCAGTATTTT TRBD1 . TRBJ2-3 TRBV6-6
CASSTPSGGISYTQYF TGTGCCAGCAGCACTCCTAGCGGGGGTATCAGCTATACGCAGTATTTT TRBD2 . TRBJ2-3 TRBV7-9
CASNRGSSNTGELFF TGTGCCAGCAACCGAGGGAGTTCGAACACCGGGGAGCTGTTTTTT . . TRBJ2-2 TRBV9
CASSFSGGLRNEKLFF TGTGCCAGCAGTTTTTCGGGAGGGCTACGTAATGAAAAACTGTTTTTT . . TRBJ1-4 TRBV27
CASGGQIEETQYF TGTGCCAGCGGCGGACAGATAGAAGAGACCCAGTACTTC . . TRBJ2-5 TRBV3-1/TRBV3-2